The 20 T cell receptor beta chains given below trace back to one sample, sequenced in a study of spatial heterogeneity in lung cancer. TCRdb reprocessed the 5' RACE reads via MiXCR and lists one record per CDR3 protein. The repertoire holds some 41,000 distinct CDR3 sequences, with 22% as singletons. This sample's time point: blood at routine non-recurrence follow-up after resection. This specimen consisted of PBMCs, obtained at follow-up. Receptor source: a female donor with early-stage non-small cell lung cancer.

The sample holds many counts of this clonotype. The V gene is TRBV4-2, the J gene TRBJ2-1; D unresolved. The CDR3 contains 14 residues. V was cut by 4 bases and J by 10 bases, with 17 bases left in between. Germline values: CDR1 LGHNA, CDR2 YNFKEQ. The chain's CDR3 is CASSPGSRPSEQFF. For the CDR3, the DNA is TGTGCCAGCAGCCCAGGCTCTCGGCCCAGCGAGCAGTTCTTC.

This clonotype has only a few counts. This chain joins TRBV12-5 and TRBJ1-4, with D possibly being TRBD1 (6 bases). V was cut by 6 bases and J by 12 bases, with 14 bases left in between. CDR1 is LGHNT and CDR2 is FRNRAP in the germline V gene. The CDR3 is 12 residues long. The CDR3, as DNA: TGTGCTAGTGGCCAACCAAGGGGGGAACTGTTTTTT. Protein sequence: CASGQPRGELFF.

This clonotype was counted ten times or more. The chain links TRBV7-9 to TRBJ2-6, with D perhaps being TRBD1 or TRBD2 (5 bases each). The CDR3 length is 17 residues. Germline V CDR1 and CDR2: SEHNR, FQNEAQ (reference sequence). Trimming stripped 9 bases from V and 4 bases from J, with 22 bases between. The CDR3 loop is CARESSRGTEGANVLTF. CDR3 bases: TGTGCCAGGGAATCTTCGAGGGGCACGGAGGGGGCCAACGTCCTGACTTTC.

Only a few counts were recorded for this clonotype. This rearrangement joins TRBV2 to TRBJ2-1; 8 bases line up with TRBD2. V shed 3 bases and J 5 bases; nucleotides not matched to a gene: 3. CDR3 length equals 14 residues. Germline CDR1 SNHLY, CDR2 FYNNEI. The CDR3 spells CASSDGGADNEQFF. The CDR3 bases are TGTGCCAGCAGTGACGGGGGGGCCGACAATGAGCAGTTCTTC.

This clonotype was found a few times. This chain links TRBV29-1 with TRBJ2-5, with a weak D call TRBD2 (5 bases). Between the trimmed V and J ends, which lost 8 bases and 4 bases, there was a span of 17 bases. The CDR3 has 13 residues. Germline V CDR1 and CDR2: SQVTM, ANQGSEA. The CDR3 protein is CSLLRAPGETQYF. In DNA form, the CDR3 reads TGCAGCCTGTTGAGGGCCCCGGGAGAGACCCAGTACTTC.

CDR3 nucleotide sequence: TGCAGCGTTGGGGAACTTGATAGGGAGACCCAGTACTTC. Translation: CSVGELDRETQYF. J is TRBJ2-5 and V is TRBV29-1, with D unresolved. The CDR3 sequence is 13 residues long. CDR1 and CDR2 from the germline V gene are SQVTM and ANQGSEA. The V end lost 4 bases, the J end lost 5 bases, and 14 bases lay between the germline ends. The whole variable domain, filled in from reference TRBV29-1 and TRBJ2-5, reads SAVISQKPSRDICQRGTSLTIQCQVDSQVTMMFWYRQQPGQSLTLIATANQGSEATYESGFVIDKFPISRPNLTFSTLTVSNMSPEDSSIYLCSVGELDRETQYFGPGTRLLVL.

The V gene is TRBV2, the J gene TRBJ1-4; no firm D call. The CDR3 has 14 amino acids. The germline V gene has CDR1 SNHLY and CDR2 FYNNEI. V was clipped by 2 bases and J by 8 bases, with 12 bases between them. CDR3: CASSEWRQAEKLFF. DNA for the CDR3: TGTGCCAGCAGTGAATGGAGGCAGGCCGAAAAACTGTTTTTT.

A few counts support this clonotype. This chain uses TRBV11-2 with TRBJ2-3, with D possibly being TRBD1 or TRBD2 (7 bases each). The V and J ends lost 5 bases and 4 bases respectively, with 19 bases between them. Germline CDR1 SGHAT, CDR2 FQNNGV. The CDR3 contains 16 residues. CDR3 loop: CASSQRQGGIADTQYF. The CDR3 region has the DNA TGTGCCAGCAGCCAGAGACAGGGAGGGATCGCAGATACGCAGTATTTT.

The chain has TRBV7-6 and TRBJ1-5; D is perhaps TRBD1 (6 bases). The germline V gene has CDR1 SGHVS and CDR2 FNYEAQ. V was shortened by 1 base and J by 3 bases, with 13 bases between the two germline ends. The CDR3 loop spans 16 amino acids. Here the CDR3 DNA reads TGTGCCAGCAGCTTAGGGGGGGGGCCGAACAATCAGCCCCAGCATTTT. This sequence encodes CASSLGGGPNNQPQHF. Variable domain in full (rest from reference TRBV7-6 and TRBJ1-5): GAGVSQSPRYKVTKRGQDVALRCDPISGHVSLYWYRQALGQGPEFLTYFNYEAQQDKSGLPNDRFSAERPEGSISTLTIQRTEQRDSAMYRCASSLGGGPNNQPQHFGDGTRLSIL.

This clonotype occurred a few times. The DNA for the CDR3 is TGCAGTGCCCAGGGAGGGGGGGAGGAGACCCAGTACTTC. It is translated as CSAQGGGEETQYF. The chain carries TRBV20-1 and TRBJ2-5; D might be TRBD2 (7 bases). Germline values: CDR1 DFQATT, CDR2 SNEGSKA (reference sequence). The CDR3 consists of 13 residues. Trimming removed 6 bases at V and 5 bases at J, with 16 bases between.

This clonotype was detected a few times. The rearrangement joins TRBV19 to TRBJ1-2; TRBD1 aligns across 7 bases. The germline CDR1 and CDR2 sequences are LNHDA and SQIVND (reference sequence). The CDR3 loop spans 15 amino acids. The trim removed 6 bases at V and 5 bases at J, leaving 12 bases unmatched. CDR3 bases: TGTGCCAGTAGCCGGGACAGTCAAAATAATTATGGCTACACCTTC. Protein: CASSRDSQNNYGYTF.

This clonotype was seen more than once but under ten times. This chain joins TRBV12-3 or TRBV12-4 and TRBJ2-2; perhaps TRBD1 as D (6 bases). The V and J ends lost 5 bases and 2 bases respectively, with 15 bases between them. The CDR3 covers 16 residues. Here the CDR3 reads CASSLGTPANTGELFF. As DNA, the CDR3 is TGTGCCAGCAGTCTAGGGACACCCGCTAACACCGGGGAGCTGTTTTTT.

V usage is TRBV4-2 and J usage is TRBJ2-1; 8 nucleotides match TRBD1. J was trimmed by 5 bases and V by 4 bases; bases with no gene match: 16. This CDR3 is built from 18 residues. Germline loops: CDR1 LGHNA, CDR2 YNFKEQ. CDR3 bases: TGTGCCAGCAGCCCGGCTGGGTCAGGACAGGGAACAGACAATGAGCAGTTCTTC. This encodes CASSPAGSGQGTDNEQFF.

This clonotype occurred a few times. The gene calls are TRBV7-9 and TRBJ2-2; D unclear. Germline V gene lookup returns CDR1 SEHNR and CDR2 FQNEAQ (reference sequence). The CDR3 consists of 13 residues. Trimming pared 5 bases from V and 5 bases from J, leaving 9 bases between. This CDR3 is CASSPQGTGELFF. The CDR3 DNA sequence: TGTGCCAGCAGCCCTCAAGGAACCGGGGAGCTGTTTTTT.

This clonotype came up many times. The rearrangement joins TRBV7-9 to TRBJ2-1; D unresolved. V was pared by 1 base and J by 6 bases, with 10 bases between. The CDR3 runs to 14 residues. Germline V gives CDR1 SEHNR, CDR2 FQNEAQ (reference sequence). CDR3 loop: CASSLGGTANEQFF. The CDR3 DNA reads TGTGCCAGCAGCTTAGGTGGAACAGCCAATGAGCAGTTCTTC.

This clonotype appeared a single time. The chain carries TRBV4-1 and TRBJ2-5, with D unresolved. CDR1 and CDR2 from the germline V gene are MGHRA and YSYEKL. CDR3 size: 13 residues. V was clipped by 1 base and J by 2 bases, with 5 bases between them. The CDR3 spells CASSQGVQETQYF. CDR3 in DNA: TGCGCCAGCAGCCAAGGGGTTCAAGAGACCCAGTACTTC.

This clonotype occurred many times. This rearrangement joins TRBV16 to TRBJ1-4; D uncertain. The V gene lost 7 bases and the J gene lost 2 bases, with 8 bases spanning the gap. Germline V gives CDR1 KGHSY, CDR2 FQNENV. This CDR3 region has 13 residues. The CDR3 spells CASTPPTNEKLFF. The CDR3 DNA reads TGTGCCAGCACCCCGCCCACTAATGAAAAACTGTTTTTT.

In its sample, this clonotype is medium-sized. The rearrangement links TRBV14 to TRBJ2-7, with 9 bases identical to TRBD2. The ends lost 1 base at V and 3 bases at J; junction bases unmatched: 4. The CDR3 has 15 residues. Germline CDR1 and CDR2: SGHDN and FVKESK. The CDR3 nucleotides are TGTGCCAGCAGCCAAGCGACTAGCGGTAGCTACGAGCAGTACTTC. Its translation: CASSQATSGSYEQYF.

This clonotype turned up a few times. This chain joins TRBV4-2 and TRBJ2-5, with TRBD2 matching 7 bases. Germline V gene lookup returns CDR1 LGHNA and CDR2 YNFKEQ. This CDR3 has 14 residues. Trimming cost V 1 base and J 3 bases; bases outside gene matches: 2. CDR3 sequence reads: CASSQASGKETQYF. The DNA of the CDR3 is TGTGCCAGCAGCCAAGCTAGCGGAAAAGAGACCCAGTACTTC.

Sample share makes this clonotype medium-sized (0.01 to 0.1%). CDR3 region: CASSWTSGGDTQYF. For the CDR3, the DNA is TGTGCCAGCAGCTGGACTAGCGGGGGAGATACGCAGTATTTT. The chain recombines TRBV5-4 with TRBJ2-3; TRBD2 aligns across 13 bases. CDR1 is SGHNT, CDR2 YYREEE, per germline (reference sequence). The CDR3 covers 14 residues. Trimming at V came to 3 bases and at J to 5 bases, leaving 0 bases not matched to a gene.